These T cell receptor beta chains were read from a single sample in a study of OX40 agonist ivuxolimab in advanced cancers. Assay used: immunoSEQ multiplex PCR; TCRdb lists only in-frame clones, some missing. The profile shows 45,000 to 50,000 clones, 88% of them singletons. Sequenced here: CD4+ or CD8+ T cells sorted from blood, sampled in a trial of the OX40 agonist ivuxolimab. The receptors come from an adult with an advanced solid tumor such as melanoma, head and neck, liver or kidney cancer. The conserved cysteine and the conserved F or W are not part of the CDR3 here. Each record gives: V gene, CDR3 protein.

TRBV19	ASSIGQGIDQPQH
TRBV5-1	ASSLFGGEQTQY
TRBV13	ASKPTGQNTEAF
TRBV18	ASSSDSYEQY
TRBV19	ASSIVGGGTEAF
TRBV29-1	SVWGGGGGETQY
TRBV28	ASSRLTGGAETQY
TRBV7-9	ASSLGQGAQGYT
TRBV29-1	SVEGGQVSGANVLT
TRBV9	ASSDGQGAWGEQF
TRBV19	ASSIRMNTEAF
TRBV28	ASSLLAETDTQY
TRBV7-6	ASSRLLAGGNTDTQY
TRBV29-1	SVVPGTGGWEQY
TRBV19	ASSMGGGPYGYT
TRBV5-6	ASSKWTGFEAF
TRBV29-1	SANTGTGLKGGAYEQY
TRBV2	AKGQGGGYT
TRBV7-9	ASSLATGKFSYEQY
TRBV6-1	ASSGEQVYGYT
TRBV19	ASSTSTRNTIY
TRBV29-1	SVDGGSETSDTDTQY
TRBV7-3	ASSLMASGGTDNEQF
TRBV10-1	ASSESTSGEETQY
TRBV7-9	ASSPRGQANTEAF
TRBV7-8	ASSLATGRLSSYEQY
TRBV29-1	SGDRDILHNEQF
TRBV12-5	ASGLNRETQY
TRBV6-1	ASSSSSYNEQF